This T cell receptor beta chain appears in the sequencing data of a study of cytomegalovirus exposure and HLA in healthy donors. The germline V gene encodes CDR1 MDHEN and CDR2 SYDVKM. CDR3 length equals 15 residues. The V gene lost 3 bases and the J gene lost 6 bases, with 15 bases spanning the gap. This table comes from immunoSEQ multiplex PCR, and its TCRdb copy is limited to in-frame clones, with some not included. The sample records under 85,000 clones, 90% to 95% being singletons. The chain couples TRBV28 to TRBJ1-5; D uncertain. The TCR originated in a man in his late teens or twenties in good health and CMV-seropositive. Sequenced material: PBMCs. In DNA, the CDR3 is TGTGCCAGCAGTTTGAGTCTCGGAGGTGGTCAGCCCCAGCATTTT. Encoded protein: CASSLSLGGGQPQHF.